One sample yielded the 19 T cell receptor beta chains listed below, sequenced in a study of cytomegalovirus exposure and HLA in healthy donors. Vbeta (60) and Jbeta (13) primers were used in the PCR. Repertoires were generated with immunoSEQ multiplex PCR, while TCRdb's copy carries only in-frame clones and drops some. Among about 180,000 clones listed, less than 85% were seen once. Sequenced material: PBMCs. These receptors were obtained from a man in his late teens or twenties in good health and CMV-seronegative.

CDR3 protein: CASSQELTLVPYEQYF. The CDR3 nucleotides read TGCGCCAGCAGCCAAGAGCTTACCCTAGTTCCCTACGAGCAGTACTTC. V gene TRBV4-1 combines with J gene TRBJ2-7; D uncertain. This CDR3 region has 16 residues. V was clipped by 0 bases and J by 2 bases, with 14 bases between them. Per germline, CDR1 MGHRA and CDR2 YSYEKL.

This chain joins TRBV29-1 and TRBJ1-1; no definite D call. The V gene lost 1 base and the J gene lost 4 bases, with 7 bases spanning the gap. The CDR3 covers 12 residues. The V gene's germline CDR1 is SQVTM and CDR2 ANQGSEA. CDR3 in amino acids: CSVEALSTEAFF. The CDR3 DNA reads TGCAGCGTTGAAGCCCTGAGCACTGAAGCTTTCTTT.

This chain joins TRBV28 and TRBJ1-2; D gene ambiguous. Germline V gene sequence: CDR1 MDHEN, CDR2 SYDVKM. V was clipped by 0 bases and J by 6 bases, with 11 bases between them. This CDR3 region has 14 residues. CDR3: CASSLWENKHGYTF. DNA of the CDR3: TGTGCCAGCAGTTTATGGGAGAACAAGCATGGCTACACCTTC.

This chain links TRBV6-5 with TRBJ1-1; D is possibly TRBD1 (6 bases). Germline V gene lookup returns CDR1 MNHEY and CDR2 SVGAGI. Trimming left V 6 bases short and J 2 bases short, with 16 bases between. This CDR3 region has 15 residues. This CDR3 is CASSNEQGENTEAFF. CDR3 coding DNA: TGTGCCAGCAGCAACGAACAGGGCGAAAACACTGAAGCTTTCTTT.

The genes are TRBV11-3 and TRBJ2-7, with 7 bases identical to TRBD2. The CDR3 spans 15 residues. The V gene's germline CDR1 is SGHNT and CDR2 YENEEA. Trimming at V came to 0 bases and at J to 2 bases, leaving 4 bases not matched to a gene. Written as DNA, the CDR3 is TGTGCCAGCAGCTTAGACGCGGGGGTTACCTACGAGCAGTACTTC. Residues: CASSLDAGVTYEQYF. Variable domain in full (rest from reference TRBV11-3 and TRBJ2-7): EAGVVQSPRYKIIEKKQPVAFWCNPISGHNTLYWYLQNLGQGPELLIRYENEEAVDDSQLPKDRFSAERLKGVDSTLKIQPAELGDSAVYLCASSLDAGVTYEQYFGPGTRLTVT.

The genes are TRBV7-2 and TRBJ2-1; 7 nucleotides align to TRBD2. Germline V lookup: CDR1 SGHTA, CDR2 FQGNSA. With 1 base clipped from V and 3 bases from J, the junction kept 6 bases outside the gene matches. CDR3 length: 16 amino acids. The CDR3 reads CASSLVSREIYNEQFF. CDR3 nucleotides: TGTGCCAGCAGCTTAGTATCGCGGGAGATCTACAATGAGCAGTTCTTC. Combining the CDR3 with reference TRBV7-2 and TRBJ2-1 gives the whole variable domain GAGVSQSPSNKVTEKGKDVELRCDPISGHTALYWYRQSLGQGLEFLIYFQGNSAPDKSGLPSDRFSAERTGGSVSTLTIQRTQQEDSAVYLCASSLVSREIYNEQFFGPGTRLTVL.

The CDR3 nucleotides read TGTGCCATCAGTGAGTCTCCGATAGTCGCTATTCCGAACACTGAAGCTTTCTTT. This sequence encodes CAISESPIVAIPNTEAFF. The genes are TRBV10-3 and TRBJ1-1; D remains ambiguous. The CDR3 is 18 residues long. Trimming removed 0 bases at V and 1 base at J, with 18 bases between. Germline values: CDR1 ENHRY, CDR2 SYGVKD.

The chain combines TRBV10-3 with TRBJ2-3; 10 positions match TRBD1. The CDR3 is made up of 16 amino acids. Germline CDR1 and CDR2: ENHRY and SYGVKD. J was trimmed by 3 bases and V by 0 bases; bases with no gene match: 3. CDR3 sequence: CAISESRDRGTDTQYF. The CDR3 bases are TGTGCCATCAGTGAGTCTCGGGACAGGGGTACAGATACGCAGTATTTT.

This rearrangement joins TRBV30 to TRBJ2-5, with D perhaps TRBD1 (6 bases). Trimming removed 5 bases from V and 3 bases from J, with 25 bases in between. The germline V gene has CDR1 GTSNPN and CDR2 SVGIG (reference sequence). The CDR3 extends over 17 amino acids. CDR3 sequence reads: CAWRNGRRTEIEETQYF. CDR3 bases: TGTGCCTGGCGTAATGGAAGGAGGACAGAAATTGAAGAGACCCAGTACTTC.

The chain combines TRBV27 with TRBJ2-1, with 8 bases fitting TRBD2. Germline loops: CDR1 MNHEY, CDR2 SMNVEV (reference sequence). The CDR3 sequence is 15 residues long. The V gene end was trimmed by 7 bases and the J gene end by 3 bases; junction bases not matched to a gene: 8. This chain's CDR3 is CASIYSGGGYNEQFF. The CDR3 nucleotides are TGTGCCAGCATCTATTCCGGGGGGGGCTACAATGAGCAGTTCTTC.

The chain combines TRBV29-1 with TRBJ1-2; possible D gene TRBD1, 6 bases. V dropped 6 bases and J dropped 8 bases, with 16 bases sitting between them. The CDR3 covers 12 residues. Germline CDR1 SQVTM, CDR2 ANQGSEA. The CDR3: CSVADSSKGYTF. CDR3 bases: TGCAGCGTCGCGGACAGCTCCAAAGGCTACACCTTC.

This chain uses TRBV4-1 with TRBJ2-3, with TRBD1 matching over 7 bases. This CDR3 has 16 amino acids. Germline V gives CDR1 MGHRA, CDR2 YSYEKL. V lost 4 bases and J lost 0; bases outside the gene matches: 7. The DNA of the CDR3 is TGCGCCAGCAGCCTTAGGACAGGAGGAAGCACAGATACGCAGTATTTT. Its protein product is CASSLRTGGSTDTQYF.

The chain joins TRBV29-1 to TRBJ2-1; the match to TRBD1 covers 10 bases. The CDR3 length is 14 residues. With 4 bases clipped from V and 7 bases from J, the junction kept 7 bases outside the gene matches. Germline CDR1 is SQVTM and CDR2 is ANQGSEA. CDR3 sequence: CSVVDRGFGNEQFF. In DNA form, the CDR3 reads TGCAGCGTTGTGGACAGGGGGTTTGGTAATGAGCAGTTCTTC.

The chain links TRBV7-8 to TRBJ2-1, with 12 bases matching TRBD1. CDR1 is SGHVS, CDR2 FQNEAQ, per germline. After removal of 5 bases from V and 7 bases from J, the junction contained 9 bases not matched to a gene. The CDR3 covers 16 residues. The CDR3 here is CASSLFRDRGRNEQFF. For the CDR3, the DNA is TGTGCCAGCAGCCTATTCCGGGACAGGGGGCGAAATGAGCAGTTCTTC.

This chain joins TRBV2 and TRBJ2-1; the match to TRBD2 covers 7 bases. CDR1 is SNHLY, CDR2 FYNNEI, per germline. The CDR3 covers 13 residues. V dropped 7 bases and J dropped 7; count of bases not matched to a gene: 7. In DNA form, the CDR3 reads TGTGCCAGCACGCCCGATAGCGGGAATGAGCAGTTCTTC. Protein: CASTPDSGNEQFF.

The rearrangement links TRBV28 to TRBJ1-1, with D uncertain. CDR3 length: 13 residues. Trimming removed 2 bases from V and 3 bases from J, with 7 bases in between. CDR1 and CDR2 (germline): MDHEN, SYDVKM. CDR3 residues: CASSLPYDTEAFF. CDR3 nucleotides: TGTGCCAGCAGTTTACCCTACGACACTGAAGCTTTCTTT.

The V and J genes are TRBV6-5 and TRBJ2-1; D is perhaps TRBD1 (5 bases). The germline V gene has CDR1 MNHEY and CDR2 SVGAGI. V was pared by 0 bases and J by 8 bases, with 5 bases between. The CDR3 has 12 amino acids. The CDR3 here is CASSYSGDEQFF. CDR3 DNA sequence: TGTGCCAGCAGTTACTCAGGGGATGAGCAGTTCTTC.

V usage is TRBV7-9 and J usage is TRBJ1-5; D unclear. The CDR3 is made up of 12 amino acids. CDR1 is SEHNR and CDR2 is FQNEAQ in the germline V gene (reference sequence). V was trimmed by 3 bases and J by 5 bases, leaving 5 bases between them. The CDR3 sequence: CASSFPDQPQHF. CDR3 DNA sequence: TGTGCCAGCAGCTTCCCTGATCAGCCCCAGCATTTT.

The chain recombines TRBV27 with TRBJ2-1; TRBD2 aligns across 10 bases. Germline V gene data show CDR1 as MNHEY and CDR2 as SMNVEV (reference sequence). The CDR3 extends over 15 amino acids. V shed 6 bases, J shed 5 bases, and the junction held 7 bases outside the gene matches. CDR3 in DNA: TGTGCCAGCAGGGAGCGGGAGGGCCGGGACAATGAGCAGTTCTTC. It specifies CASREREGRDNEQFF.